This TCR beta chain was obtained from a study of CD8+ T cells in alopecia areata. Study summary: A regimen of oral tofacitinib, 5 to 10 mg twice daily, was given to treated patients. The study gave tofacitinib for 6 to 18 months, then 6 months off drug.

Extraction and reverse transcription of RNA yielded cDNA as the sequencing template. Using immunoSEQ multiplex PCR, the repertoire was profiled, and TCRdb retains in-frame clones only, with some absent. The table has roughly 220,000 clones, 35% to 45% seen once. Treatment indicated: oral pan-JAK inhibitor, 5-10 mg twice daily. CD4+ and CD8+ T cells were sorted from PBMCs. The CDR3 loop spans 14 amino acids. The germline V and J ends were trimmed by 0 bases and 0 bases, with 3 bases remaining between them. Germline assignment: CDR1 LNHNV and CDR2 YYDKDF (reference sequence). This clonotype was obtained from a human donor with alopecia areata. The material was CD4+ T cells sorted from blood, obtained around week 34, from a patient treated with tofacitinib. The V gene is TRBV15, the J gene TRBJ2-1; unclear D gene. The CDR3 DNA sequence: TGTGCCACCAGCAGAGAACGCTCCTACAATGAGCAGTTCTTC. Protein: CATSRERSYNEQFF.